This T cell receptor beta chain is drawn from a study of regulatory T cells in long-lasting Graves disease. Study-level results: Possibly, accuracy suffered from the small sample size.

The time point: newly diagnosed GD, antithyroid drugs for less than 3 months. Making the TCR library involved RNA that had been extracted from PBMCs. Doctors identified Graves' disease using the American Thyroid Association guidelines. CDR1 is SEHNR, CDR2 FQNEAQ, per germline (reference sequence). The V gene end was trimmed by 4 bases and the J gene end by 1 base; junction bases not matched to a gene: 2. CDR3 size: 15 residues. Arm-PCR of CDR3 regions and iRepertoire HTBI primers were the basis on which TCR beta libraries were built. TCRdb analysed the multiplex PCR reads with MiXCR anew, one entry per CDR3 protein. This table holds approximately 400,000 distinct CDR3 sequences, around 16% found once. There are many counts of this clonotype. The target antigen is unknown.

The J gene is TRBJ2-3, the V gene TRBV7-9; TRBD2 matches at 10 bases. The sample consisted of peripheral blood mononuclear cells (PBMCs), taken at new diagnosis, from a patient treated with antithyroid drugs. This clonotype was sampled from a female donor with Graves disease. CDR3 sequence: CASSSGTSGTDTQYF. As DNA, the CDR3 is TGTGCCAGCAGCTCCGGGACTAGCGGCACAGATACGCAGTATTTT.